The TCR beta chain under discussion was sequenced for a study of Ad26.COV2.S vaccination and SARS-CoV-2 variants. Study results and caveats: Substantial breadth in spike-specific CD8+ and CD4+ T cell responses was reportedly seen after vaccination.

Worth noting for this clone: Its antigen is not identified.

Libraries were prepared by immunoSEQ multiplex PCR; TCRdb keeps only in-frame clonotypes and omits some of them. This table has roughly 380,000 clones, approximately 90% appearing once. Sequenced here: peripheral blood, sampled after recovery from COVID-19. The sequence was collected from a human donor who had recovered from COVID-19.

For the CDR3, the DNA is TGTGCCAGCAGCTGGAGTTGGAACACTGAAGCTTTCTTT. Translating it yields CASSWSWNTEAFF. The rearrangement links TRBV7-2 to TRBJ1-1; D is unresolved. V shed 4 bases and J shed 1 base, with 7 bases lying between them. Germline CDR1 reads SGHTA; CDR2 reads FQGNSA. The CDR3 sequence is 13 residues long. The full variable domain, completed using reference TRBV7-2 and TRBJ1-1, is GAGVSQSPSNKVTEKGKDVELRCDPISGHTALYWYRQSLGQGLEFLIYFQGNSAPDKSGLPSDRFSAERTGGSVSTLTIQRTQQEDSAVYLCASSWSWNTEAFFGQGTRLTVV.